The next 2 T cell receptor beta chains were all read from a single sample in a study of regulatory T cells in long-lasting Graves disease. Noted time point: newly diagnosed GD, antithyroid drugs for less than 3 months. PBMC-extracted RNA yielded the TCR library. Researchers made TCR beta libraries by using iRepertoire HTBI primers and running Arm-PCR on CDR3 regions. TCRdb re-analysed the multiplex PCR reads in MiXCR, keeping a single row per CDR3 protein. The profile shows some 460,000 distinct CDR3 sequences, around 15% of them singletons. These data also featured in a second study, about T cells in Graves' hyperthyroidism and ophthalmopathy.

The material sequenced was peripheral blood mononuclear cells (PBMCs), taken at new diagnosis, from a patient treated with antithyroid drugs. These receptors all stem from a man in his forties with Graves disease.

The table lists this clonotype with many counts. J is TRBJ2-1 and V is TRBV18; a weak D match, TRBD2 (5 bases). Trimming took off 2 bases at V and 2 bases at J, with 13 bases between the two ends. Germline assignment: CDR1 KGHSH and CDR2 LQKENI. The CDR3 spans 16 residues. This CDR3 is CASSPIGSGPYNEQFF. Here the CDR3 DNA reads TGTGCCAGCTCACCAATAGGCAGCGGCCCCTACAATGAGCAGTTCTTC. The full variable domain, with the rest looked up from reference TRBV18 and TRBJ2-1, is NAGVMQNPRHLVRRRGQEARLRCSPMKGHSHVYWYRQLPEEGLKFMVYLQKENIIDESGMPKERFSAEFPKEGPSILRIQQVVRGDSAAYFCASSPIGSGPYNEQFFGPGTRLTVL.

This clonotype was counted many times. The chain joins TRBV20-1 to TRBJ2-1, with unresolved D. The CDR3 contains 13 residues. The V gene lost 6 bases and the J gene lost 2 bases, with 11 bases spanning the gap. CDR1 is DFQATT and CDR2 is SNEGSKA in the germline V gene (reference sequence). The CDR3 DNA is TGCAGTGCCCCTTTGAGTGCCTACAATGAGCAGTTCTTC. Encoded protein: CSAPLSAYNEQFF.